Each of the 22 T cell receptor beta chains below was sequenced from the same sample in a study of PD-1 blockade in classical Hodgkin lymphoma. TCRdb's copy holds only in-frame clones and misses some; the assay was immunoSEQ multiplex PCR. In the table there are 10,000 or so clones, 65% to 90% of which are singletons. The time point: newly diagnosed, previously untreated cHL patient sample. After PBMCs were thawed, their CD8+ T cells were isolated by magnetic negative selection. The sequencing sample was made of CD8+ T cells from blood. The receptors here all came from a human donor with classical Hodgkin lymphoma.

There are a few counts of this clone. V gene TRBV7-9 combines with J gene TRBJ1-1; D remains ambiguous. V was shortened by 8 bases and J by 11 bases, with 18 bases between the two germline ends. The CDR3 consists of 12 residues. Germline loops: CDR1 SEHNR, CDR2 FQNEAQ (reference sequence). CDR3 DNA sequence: TGTGCCAGCGGCTCCGGACCGGTGGGCGCTTTCTTT. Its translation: CASGSGPVGAFF.

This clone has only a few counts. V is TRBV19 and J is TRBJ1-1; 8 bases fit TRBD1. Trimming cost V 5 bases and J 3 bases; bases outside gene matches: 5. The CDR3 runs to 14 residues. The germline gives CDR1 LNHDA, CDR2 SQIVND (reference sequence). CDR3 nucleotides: TGTGCCAGTAGTTTGGACAGGGCGGACACTGAAGCTTTCTTT. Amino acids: CASSLDRADTEAFF. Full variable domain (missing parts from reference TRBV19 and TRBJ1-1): DGGITQSPKYLFRKEGQNVTLSCEQNLNHDAMYWYRQDPGQGLRLIYYSQIVNDFQKGDIAEGYSVSREKKESFPLTVTSAQKNPTAFYLCASSLDRADTEAFFGQGTRLTVV.

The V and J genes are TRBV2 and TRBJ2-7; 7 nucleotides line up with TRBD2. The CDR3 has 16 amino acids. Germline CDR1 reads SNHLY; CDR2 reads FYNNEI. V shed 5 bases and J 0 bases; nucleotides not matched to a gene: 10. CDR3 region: CASSMGRLAYSYEQYF. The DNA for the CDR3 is TGTGCCAGCAGTATGGGACGACTAGCTTACTCCTACGAGCAGTACTTC.

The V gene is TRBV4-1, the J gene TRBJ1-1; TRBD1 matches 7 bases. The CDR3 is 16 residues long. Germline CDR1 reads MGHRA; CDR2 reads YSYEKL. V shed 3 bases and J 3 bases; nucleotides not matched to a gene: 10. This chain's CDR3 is CASSQFGQVIYTEAFF. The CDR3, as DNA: TGCGCCAGCAGCCAGTTCGGACAGGTAATTTACACTGAAGCTTTCTTT.

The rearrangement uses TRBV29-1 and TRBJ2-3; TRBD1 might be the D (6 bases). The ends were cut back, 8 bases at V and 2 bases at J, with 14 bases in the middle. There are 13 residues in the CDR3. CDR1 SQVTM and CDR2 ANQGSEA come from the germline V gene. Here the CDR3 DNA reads TGCAGCCTTCGGGACACGGACACAGATACGCAGTATTTT. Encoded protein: CSLRDTDTDTQYF.

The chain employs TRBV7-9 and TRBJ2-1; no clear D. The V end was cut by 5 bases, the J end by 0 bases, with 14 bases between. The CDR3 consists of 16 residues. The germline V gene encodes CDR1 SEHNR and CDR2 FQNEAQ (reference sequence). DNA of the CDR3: TGTGCCAGCAGCCCGAAGGTGGTGAGCTCCTACAATGAGCAGTTCTTC. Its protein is CASSPKVVSSYNEQFF.

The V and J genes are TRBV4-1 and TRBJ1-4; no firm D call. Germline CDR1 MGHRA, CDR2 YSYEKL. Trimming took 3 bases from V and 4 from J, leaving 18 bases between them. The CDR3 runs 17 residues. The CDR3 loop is CASSHYGTSLNNEKLFF. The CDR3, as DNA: TGCGCCAGCAGCCATTACGGTACCTCGCTAAATAATGAAAAACTGTTTTTT.

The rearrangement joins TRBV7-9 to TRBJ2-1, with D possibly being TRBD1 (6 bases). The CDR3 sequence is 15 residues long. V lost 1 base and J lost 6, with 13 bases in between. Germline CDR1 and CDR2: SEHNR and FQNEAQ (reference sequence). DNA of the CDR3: TGTGCCAGCAGCTTAGAGGGGACAAGGGGCAATGAGCAGTTCTTC. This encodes CASSLEGTRGNEQFF.

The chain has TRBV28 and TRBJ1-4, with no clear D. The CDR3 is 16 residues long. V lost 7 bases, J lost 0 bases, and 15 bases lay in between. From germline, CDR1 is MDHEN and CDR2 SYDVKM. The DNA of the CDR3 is TGTGCCAGCACTCCCTTACAAGGCACAACTAATGAAAAACTGTTTTTT. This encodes CASTPLQGTTNEKLFF.

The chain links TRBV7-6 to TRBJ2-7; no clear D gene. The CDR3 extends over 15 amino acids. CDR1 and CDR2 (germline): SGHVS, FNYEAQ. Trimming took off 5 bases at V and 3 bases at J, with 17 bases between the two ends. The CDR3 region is CASSPPLRRCYEQYF. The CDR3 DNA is TGTGCCAGCAGCCCCCCCTTACGCCGTTGCTACGAGCAGTACTTC.

CDR3 coding DNA: TGCGCCAGCAGCAGGGGGACAGGGGGCGGGGAGACCCAGTACTTC. Protein product: CASSRGTGGGETQYF. This sequence joins TRBV4-1 and TRBJ2-5, with TRBD1 matching over 12 bases. The CDR3 has 15 amino acids. Germline CDR1 MGHRA, CDR2 YSYEKL. The V segment lost 5 bases and the J segment 5 bases; nucleotides outside the gene matches: 6.

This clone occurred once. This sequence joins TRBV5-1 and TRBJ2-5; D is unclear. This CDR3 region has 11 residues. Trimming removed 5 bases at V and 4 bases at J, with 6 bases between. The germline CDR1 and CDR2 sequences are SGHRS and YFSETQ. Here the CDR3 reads CASRSIETQYF. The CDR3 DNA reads TGCGCCAGCAGGTCAATAGAGACCCAGTACTTC.

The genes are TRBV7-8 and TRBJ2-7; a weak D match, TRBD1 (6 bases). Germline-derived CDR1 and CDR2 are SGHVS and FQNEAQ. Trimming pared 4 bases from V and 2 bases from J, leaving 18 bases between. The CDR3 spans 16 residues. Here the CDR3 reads CASSSLPGQRTYEQYF. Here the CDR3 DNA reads TGTGCCAGCAGCTCCCTACCAGGACAGAGAACCTACGAGCAGTACTTC.

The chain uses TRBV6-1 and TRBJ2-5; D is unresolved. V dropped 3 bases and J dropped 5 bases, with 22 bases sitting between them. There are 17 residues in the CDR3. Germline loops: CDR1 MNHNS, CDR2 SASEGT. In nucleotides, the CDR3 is TGTGCCAGCAGTGACAGTCCAAGGATCGCCGTCGACGAGACCCAGTACTTC. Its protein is CASSDSPRIAVDETQYF.

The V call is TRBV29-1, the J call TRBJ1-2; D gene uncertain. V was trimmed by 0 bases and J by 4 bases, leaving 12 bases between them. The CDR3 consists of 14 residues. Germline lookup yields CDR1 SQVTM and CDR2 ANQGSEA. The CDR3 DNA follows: TGCAGCGTTGAAGAACAGACCTCTCGCTATGGCTACACCTTC. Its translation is CSVEEQTSRYGYTF.

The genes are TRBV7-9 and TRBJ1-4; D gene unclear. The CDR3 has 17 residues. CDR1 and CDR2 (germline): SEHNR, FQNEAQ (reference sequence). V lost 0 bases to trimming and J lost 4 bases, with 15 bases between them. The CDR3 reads CASSLAHLPGFNEKLFF. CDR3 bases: TGTGCCAGCAGCTTAGCGCACCTCCCGGGATTTAATGAAAAACTGTTTTTT.

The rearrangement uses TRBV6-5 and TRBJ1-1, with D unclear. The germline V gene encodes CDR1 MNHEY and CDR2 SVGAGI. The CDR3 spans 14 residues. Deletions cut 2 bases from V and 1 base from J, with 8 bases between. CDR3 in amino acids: CASSYHSQNTEAFF. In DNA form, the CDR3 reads TGTGCCAGCAGTTACCATAGCCAGAACACTGAAGCTTTCTTT.

The CDR3 is CASSPGDSVRWGEQFF. Written as DNA, the CDR3 is TGCGCCAGCAGCCCCGGTGACAGCGTCAGGTGGGGTGAGCAGTTCTTC. The rearrangement uses TRBV23-1 and TRBJ2-1; weak D call: TRBD1 (5 bases). TRBV23-1 belongs to the ORF category, with a function that is uncertain. The V gene lost 6 bases and the J gene lost 9 bases, with 24 bases spanning the gap. The CDR3 runs to 16 residues.

The CDR3 DNA reads TGTGCCAGCAGCAGGGGGTTAGAGGGCTACAATGAGCAGTTCTTC. It encodes CASSRGLEGYNEQFF. This chain connects TRBV7-8 to TRBJ2-1; maybe TRBD1 (6 bases). V lost 5 bases, J lost 3 bases, and 14 bases lay in between. This CDR3 contains 15 residues. Germline loops: CDR1 SGHVS, CDR2 FQNEAQ.

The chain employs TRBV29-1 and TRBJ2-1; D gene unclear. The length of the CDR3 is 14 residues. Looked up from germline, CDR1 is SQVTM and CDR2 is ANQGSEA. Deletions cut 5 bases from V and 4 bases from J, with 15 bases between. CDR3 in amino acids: CSVPGSLIYNEQFF. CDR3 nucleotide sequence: TGCAGCGTTCCAGGCAGTCTCATTTACAATGAGCAGTTCTTC.

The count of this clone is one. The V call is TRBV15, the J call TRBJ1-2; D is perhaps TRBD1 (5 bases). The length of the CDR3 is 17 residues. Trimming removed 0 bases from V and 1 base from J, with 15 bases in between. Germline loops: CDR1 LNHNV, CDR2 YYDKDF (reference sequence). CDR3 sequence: CATSRDLRTPLNYGYTF. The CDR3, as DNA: TGTGCCACCAGCAGAGATTTAAGGACACCCCTTAACTATGGCTACACCTTC.

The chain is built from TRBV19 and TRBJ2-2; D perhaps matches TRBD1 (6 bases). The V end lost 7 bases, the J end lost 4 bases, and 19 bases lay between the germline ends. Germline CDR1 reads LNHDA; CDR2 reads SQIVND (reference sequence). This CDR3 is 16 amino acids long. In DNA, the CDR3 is TGTGCCAGTATAGCTATTGGTCAGGGGAGCACCGGGGAGCTGTTTTTT. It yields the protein CASIAIGQGSTGELFF.